The 4 T cell receptor beta chains below come from one sample, sequenced in a study of identical twins. Each CDR3 protein is one row after TCRdb ran MiXCR on the 5' RACE reads. The table records roughly 700,000 distinct CDR3 sequences, around 8.6% of them present only once. These data also formed part of another study, on yellow fever vaccine responses in identical twins.

The specimen was PBMCs. The receptors here all came from a woman between 18 and 29 years old in good health.

Remarks on this clonotype: One end of the junction fails to match germline, which may point to a read error. The rearrangement uses TRBV10-1 and TRBJ2-7; 9 bases align to TRBD1. The CDR3 is 16 amino acids. Per germline, CDR1 WNHNN and CDR2 SYGVQD (reference sequence). CDR3 protein: CASSEMLQGASTGGRF. Here the CDR3 DNA reads TGCGCCAGCAGTGAGATGTTACAGGGGGCTTCTACGGGGGGACGATTC.

This clonotype has more than one count but fewer than ten. The rearrangement uses TRBV5-1 and TRBJ2-1; D call uncertain. The CDR3 loop spans 14 amino acids. Germline assignment: CDR1 SGHRS and CDR2 YFSETQ. V lost 2 bases, J lost 3 bases, and 9 bases lay in between. The CDR3 sequence is CASSFMTGYNEQFF. The CDR3 DNA is TGCGCCAGCAGCTTTATGACTGGCTACAATGAGCAGTTCTTC. Full variable domain (outside the CDR3, taken from reference TRBV5-1 and TRBJ2-1): KAGVTQTPRYLIKTRGQQVTLSCSPISGHRSVSWYQQTPGQGLQFLFEYFSETQRNKGNFPGRFSGRQFSNSRSEMNVSTLELGDSALYLCASSFMTGYNEQFFGPGTRLTVL.

The CDR3 DNA reads TGTGCCATCAGTGTGGAAGTCGGTGAGCAGTACTTC. Translation gives CAISVEVGEQYF. The rearrangement links TRBV10-3 to TRBJ2-7; D is unclear. In germline, CDR1 is ENHRY, CDR2 SYGVKD. Trimming pared 4 bases from V and 7 bases from J, leaving 11 bases between. CDR3 length: 12 residues.

Notes on this clonotype: Relative to the germline gene, one junction end is altered; a read error may explain this. The chain recombines TRBV2 with TRBJ2-1, with 12 bases lining up with TRBD2. The CDR3 loop spans 19 amino acids. CDR1 SNHLY and CDR2 FYNNEI come from the germline V gene. The DNA of the CDR3 is TGTGCCTGCAGTGGGCTAGCGGGAGGGCCGGGAGGCTCCTACAATGAGCAGTTCTTC. Protein: CACSGLAGGPGGSYNEQFF.